This T cell receptor (beta chain) was sequenced during a study of CD8 T cells in ankylosing spondylitis. Study observations and caveats: Characteristic, it appeared, of ankylosing spondylitis blood was a TCR beta motif of roughly eight highly homologous variants. The authors found the disease-linked clones to be CD8+ and relatively rare in peripheral blood.

V was pared by 1 base and J by 2 bases, with 13 bases between. Germline CDR1 is LNHNV and CDR2 is YYDKDF (reference sequence). The CDR3 spans 16 residues. MiXCR was run by TCRdb on the 5' RACE reads, yielding one entry per CDR3 protein. The sample lists about 360,000 distinct CDR3 sequences, roughly 22% seen once, with about an eighth in the top ten. Concerning this clonotype: Its antigen remains unknown.

This sequence was found in a male donor with ankylosing spondylitis or in good health (not recorded which). The chain combines TRBV15 with TRBJ2-3; maybe TRBD1 (5 bases). Sequenced: blood, either unsorted or a sorted T cell fraction (not recorded which). This CDR3 reads CATSRAGQGSTDTQYF. CDR3 DNA sequence: TGTGCCACCAGCAGAGCTGGCCAGGGCTCCACAGATACGCAGTATTTT.